The clone carrying this T cell receptor (beta chain) was counted between two and nine times. With template switching, a universal primer site was added, and the cDNA carried unique molecular identifiers. TCRdb re-called the 5' RACE reads with MiXCR, one entry per CDR3 protein. Among some 790,000 distinct CDR3 sequences listed, around a sixth were seen once. This specimen belongs to a study of identical twins. The data also belong to a second study, concerning T cells expressing NK-cell markers. As reported in that work: The authors applied an anti-gamma-delta TCR antibody in several experiments, and it restricted sorting to alpha-beta TCR T cells. Whether expanded NKG2C+ T cell clones were HCMV-specific remained unclear.

This TCR came from a woman aged 18 to 35 in good health. The sample comprised PBMCs.

The CDR3 DNA reads as TGTGCCAGCAGCGTAGAGGGGGGTAACAGGGCGCTCACTAACTATGGCTACACCTTC. This sequence encodes CASSVEGGNRALTNYGYTF. This chain joins TRBV9 and TRBJ1-2, with D possibly TRBD1 on 6 matching bases. Germline V gene lookup returns CDR1 SGDLS and CDR2 YYNGEE. The CDR3 is 19 amino acids. V was trimmed by 0 bases and J by 0 bases, leaving 21 bases between them.